This entry features one T cell receptor beta chain sequence. Antigen unknown. Use of 60 Vbeta and 13 Jbeta primers characterized the PCR. Produced via immunoSEQ multiplex PCR; TCRdb's table is partial and in-frame only. The top ten clones hold approximately 4.8% of a sample with approximately 150,000 clones, 80% of them seen once. Per the germline V gene, CDR1 is MNHEY and CDR2 is SVGAGI. This CDR3 is built from 14 residues. Trimming shortened V by 5 bases and J by 5 bases, and 15 bases separated the two germline ends. This specimen comes from a study of cytomegalovirus exposure and HLA in healthy donors. Findings and caveats of the study: When the data were analyzed later, several of the most significant clusters appeared to be linked to common viral pathogens.

The TCR sequence derives from a man under 40 in good health and CMV-seronegative. The source material was PBMCs. The rearrangement links TRBV6-5 to TRBJ2-5; tentative D call: TRBD1 (6 bases). In DNA form, the CDR3 reads TGTGCCAGCAGTCGGACAGTTGGTCAGGAGACCCAGTACTTC. This gives the protein CASSRTVGQETQYF.